This is a list of T cell receptor beta chains from one sample in a study of graft-versus-host responses after intestinal transplantation. For these receptors, no antigen is known. Produced via immunoSEQ multiplex PCR; TCRdb's table is partial and in-frame only. The sample consists of around 120,000 clones, about nine tenths of them appearing once. Sequencing used unstimulated CD4+ T cells sorted from spleen or lymph node cells, obtained before intestinal transplant. The receptor set was obtained from a human donor who received an intestinal transplant. Both conserved end residues are trimmed from each CDR3. D genes are given only for firm matches. A row's size may be missing; if present it is once, few, many or a size class.

TRBV5-4	TRBD2	.	ASSSGRAGSYEQY
TRBV6-1	.	few	ASSGVSVSYEQY
TRBV28	.	.	ASRTALPGNTIY
TRBV5-1	.	once	ASSLDRDRGGYT
TRBV10-1	.	.	ANLKQDSYEQY
TRBV6-1	.	.	ASSEGLEDEQF
TRBV9	TRBD1	.	ASSVDPGQYYNEQF
TRBV18	.	.	ASSPLRQANTGELF
TRBV5-4	TRBD2	.	ASSLRLAETDTQY
TRBV19	TRBD2	.	ASSLIAGVEF
TRBV30	TRBD2	.	AWSGGRVDNEQL
TRBV7-8	.	.	ASSLQGSPYEQY
TRBV6-6	.	.	ASSFGQNYGYT
TRBV7-2	TRBD1	.	ASSLVYRGRKDGYT
TRBV4-2	TRBD2	.	ASSQSRGLGYNEQF
TRBV19	.	.	ASSVGDFLSYEQY
TRBV5-1	TRBD1	.	ASSLAGDLGQGFRYT
TRBV6-5	TRBD2	.	ASSSGRQTGELF
TRBV11-2	.	.	ASSSGQPPPFNYGYT
TRBV18	.	.	ASSPLGVRETQY
TRBV5-1	.	.	ASSHGQINYGYT
TRBV5-1	.	.	ASSLAPQGLLGYT
TRBV7-2	.	.	ASSLGGRVAARAF
TRBV19	.	.	ASSLDLGDTQY
TRBV28	TRBD1	.	ASSSAGTGKSRGKLF
TRBV5-1	.	.	ASSSQAYGYT
TRBV7-9	TRBD1	.	ASSHSTGADTQY
TRBV7-9	TRBD2	.	ASSPGVAGIAKNIQY
TRBV4-1	.	.	ASSPREDVSGNTIY
TRBV5-1	.	.	ASRGTEQFYGYT
TRBV6-5	.	.	ASSRAGTNNEQF
TRBV29-1	TRBD1	.	SVSKTGVSGNTIY
TRBV2	.	once	ASTQGGPSYEQY
TRBV10-3	.	.	ATRVGADTDTQY
TRBV6-4	.	.	ASSGVGGDTQY
TRBV11-2	.	.	ASTPGVGSPLH
TRBV6-6	.	.	ASSYSGQY
TRBV10-3	.	.	AIGKEGSAGPVIGATQY
TRBV6-5	.	.	ASRGTNPSWETQY
TRBV2	.	once	ASRAVETQY
TRBV15	TRBD2	.	ATSRGLAGGYEQY
TRBV11-2	TRBD2	.	ASSSLAGGPI
TRBV5-6	.	few	ASSLGRRVAYEQY
TRBV7-9	TRBD2	.	ASSLAGGSYTGELF
TRBV21-1	.	.	ASTLKGPSGANVLT
TRBV19	TRBD2	.	ASKGGGRAGETQY
TRBV4-1	TRBD2	.	ASSQDGGRAYEQY
TRBV5-6	.	.	ASSLRGGGGKLF
TRBV9	.	.	ASSVSGNTIY
TRBV2	.	.	ASTSSRYEQY
TRBV29-1	TRBD1	few	SVDTLGQGYEQY
TRBV29-1	.	.	SVEGAGADGYT
TRBV5-1	.	.	ASSLRSHRESSGANVLT
TRBV10-3	.	.	AIRDNNEKLF
TRBV14	TRBD1	.	ASSQTGGSTDTQY